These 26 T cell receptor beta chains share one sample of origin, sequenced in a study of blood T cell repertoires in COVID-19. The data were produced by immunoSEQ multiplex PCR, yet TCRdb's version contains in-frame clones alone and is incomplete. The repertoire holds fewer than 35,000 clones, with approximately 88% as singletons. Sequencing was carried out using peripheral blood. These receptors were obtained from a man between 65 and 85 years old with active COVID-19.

The chain's CDR3 is CASSLGQGVVTDTQYF. In DNA, the CDR3 is TGTGCCAGCAGCCTTGGACAGGGGGTAGTCACAGATACGCAGTATTTT. The chain links TRBV7-9 to TRBJ2-3; 10 bases are shared with TRBD1. CDR1 is SEHNR, CDR2 FQNEAQ, per germline (reference sequence). The CDR3 runs to 16 residues. V dropped 5 bases and J dropped 2; count of bases not matched to a gene: 7.

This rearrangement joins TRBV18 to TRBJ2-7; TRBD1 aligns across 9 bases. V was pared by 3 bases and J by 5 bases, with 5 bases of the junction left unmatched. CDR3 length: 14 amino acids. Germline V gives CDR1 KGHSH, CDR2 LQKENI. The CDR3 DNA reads TGTGCCAGCTCACCGGGACAGGGCCACCACGAGCAGTACTTC. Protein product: CASSPGQGHHEQYF.

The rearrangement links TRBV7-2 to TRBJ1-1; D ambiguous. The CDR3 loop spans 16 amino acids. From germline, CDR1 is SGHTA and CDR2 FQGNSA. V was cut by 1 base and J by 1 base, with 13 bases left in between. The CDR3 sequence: CASSLEPGYPNTEAFF. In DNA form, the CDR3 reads TGTGCCAGCAGCTTAGAACCGGGTTACCCGAACACTGAAGCTTTCTTT.

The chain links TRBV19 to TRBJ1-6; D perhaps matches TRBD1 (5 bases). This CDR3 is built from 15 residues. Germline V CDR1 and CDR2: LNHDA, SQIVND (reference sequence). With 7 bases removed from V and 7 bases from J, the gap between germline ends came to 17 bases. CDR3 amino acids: CASTLNKQGNSPLHF. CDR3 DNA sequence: TGTGCCAGTACATTAAACAAGCAGGGAAATTCACCCCTCCACTTT. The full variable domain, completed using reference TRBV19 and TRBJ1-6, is DGGITQSPKYLFRKEGQNVTLSCEQNLNHDAMYWYRQDPGQGLRLIYYSQIVNDFQKGDIAEGYSVSREKKESFPLTVTSAQKNPTAFYLCASTLNKQGNSPLHFGNGTRLTVT.

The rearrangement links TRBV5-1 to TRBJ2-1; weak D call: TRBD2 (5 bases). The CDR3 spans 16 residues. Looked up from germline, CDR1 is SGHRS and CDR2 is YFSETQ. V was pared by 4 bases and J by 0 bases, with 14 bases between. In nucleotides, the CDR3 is TGCGCCAGCAGCGGAGGACTGGGGAACTCCTACAATGAGCAGTTCTTC. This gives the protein CASSGGLGNSYNEQFF. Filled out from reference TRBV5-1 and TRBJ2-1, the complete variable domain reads KAGVTQTPRYLIKTRGQQVTLSCSPISGHRSVSWYQQTPGQGLQFLFEYFSETQRNKGNFPGRFSGRQFSNSRSEMNVSTLELGDSALYLCASSGGLGNSYNEQFFGPGTRLTVL.

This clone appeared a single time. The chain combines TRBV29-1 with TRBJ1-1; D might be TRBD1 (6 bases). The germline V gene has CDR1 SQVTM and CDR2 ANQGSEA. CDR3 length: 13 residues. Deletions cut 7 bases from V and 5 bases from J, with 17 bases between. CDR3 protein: CSAEGRGWTEAFF. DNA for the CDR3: TGCAGCGCCGAGGGCAGGGGATGGACTGAAGCTTTCTTT.

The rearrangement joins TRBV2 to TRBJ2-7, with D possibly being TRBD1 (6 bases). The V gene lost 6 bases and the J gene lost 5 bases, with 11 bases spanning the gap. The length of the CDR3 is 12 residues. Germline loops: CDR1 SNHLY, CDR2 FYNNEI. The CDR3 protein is CASRLQGHEQYF. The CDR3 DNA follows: TGTGCCAGCAGGTTACAGGGCCACGAGCAGTACTTC.

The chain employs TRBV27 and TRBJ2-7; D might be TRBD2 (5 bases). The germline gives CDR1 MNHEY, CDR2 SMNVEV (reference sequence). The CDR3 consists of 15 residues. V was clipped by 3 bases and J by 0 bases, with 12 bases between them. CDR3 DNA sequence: TGTGCCAGCAGTTTGTCTCCGGGAAGCTCCTACGAGCAGTACTTC. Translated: CASSLSPGSSYEQYF.

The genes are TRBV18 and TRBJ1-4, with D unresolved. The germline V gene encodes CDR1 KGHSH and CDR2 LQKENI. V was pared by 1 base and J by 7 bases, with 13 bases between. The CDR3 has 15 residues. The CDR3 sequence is CASSPRRPRGEKLFF. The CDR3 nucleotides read TGTGCCAGCTCACCACGGAGGCCCCGGGGTGAAAAACTGTTTTTT.

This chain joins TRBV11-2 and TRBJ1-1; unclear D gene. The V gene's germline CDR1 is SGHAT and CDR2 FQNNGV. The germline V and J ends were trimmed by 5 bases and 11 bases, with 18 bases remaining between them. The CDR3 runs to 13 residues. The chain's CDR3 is CASSPSSGGDAFF. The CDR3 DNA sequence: TGTGCCAGCAGCCCCAGCTCGGGAGGTGATGCTTTCTTT.

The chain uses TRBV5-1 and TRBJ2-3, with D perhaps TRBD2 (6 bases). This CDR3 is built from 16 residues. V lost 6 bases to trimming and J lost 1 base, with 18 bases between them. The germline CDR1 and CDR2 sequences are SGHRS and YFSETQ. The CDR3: CASIGEEGMGTDTQYF. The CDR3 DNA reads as TGCGCCAGCATCGGGGAGGAAGGGATGGGCACAGATACGCAGTATTTT.

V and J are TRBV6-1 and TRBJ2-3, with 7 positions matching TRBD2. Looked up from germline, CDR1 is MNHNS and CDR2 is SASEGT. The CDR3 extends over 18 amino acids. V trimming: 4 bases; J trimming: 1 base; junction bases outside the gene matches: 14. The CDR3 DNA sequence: TGTGCCAGCAGTGGAAGGTACGAATGGACTAGTGGCACAGATACGCAGTATTTT. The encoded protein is CASSGRYEWTSGTDTQYF.

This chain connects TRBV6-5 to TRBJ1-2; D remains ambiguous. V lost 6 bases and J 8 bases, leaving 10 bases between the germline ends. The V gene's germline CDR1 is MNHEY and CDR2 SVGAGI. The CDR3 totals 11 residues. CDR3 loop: CASSSSRGYTF. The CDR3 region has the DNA TGTGCCAGCAGCTCCTCGAGGGGCTACACCTTC.

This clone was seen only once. The CDR3 sequence is CASSLAVGNQPQHF. DNA for the CDR3: TGCGCCAGCAGCTTGGCAGTCGGCAATCAGCCCCAGCATTTT. This sequence joins TRBV5-1 and TRBJ1-5, with D hard to call. The ends were cut back, 0 bases at V and 2 bases at J, with 6 bases in the middle. This CDR3 spans 14 amino acids. The V gene's germline CDR1 is SGHRS and CDR2 YFSETQ.

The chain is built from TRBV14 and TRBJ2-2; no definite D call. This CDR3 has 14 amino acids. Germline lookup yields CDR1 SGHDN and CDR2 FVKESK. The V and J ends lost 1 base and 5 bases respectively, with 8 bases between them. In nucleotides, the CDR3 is TGTGCCAGCAGCCAAGTGAGCTTTACCGGGGAGCTGTTTTTT. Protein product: CASSQVSFTGELFF.

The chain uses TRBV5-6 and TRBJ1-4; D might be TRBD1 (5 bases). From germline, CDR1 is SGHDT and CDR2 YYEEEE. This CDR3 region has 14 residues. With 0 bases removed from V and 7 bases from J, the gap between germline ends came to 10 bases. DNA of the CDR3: TGTGCCAGCAGCTTGGGTCAGGGTGGTGAAAAACTGTTTTTT. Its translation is CASSLGQGGEKLFF. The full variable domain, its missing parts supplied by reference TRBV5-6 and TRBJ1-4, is DAGVTQSPTHLIKTRGQQVTLRCSPKSGHDTVSWYQQALGQGPQFIFQYYEEEERQRGNFPDRFSGHQFPNYSSELNVNALLLGDSALYLCASSLGQGGEKLFFGSGTQLSVL.

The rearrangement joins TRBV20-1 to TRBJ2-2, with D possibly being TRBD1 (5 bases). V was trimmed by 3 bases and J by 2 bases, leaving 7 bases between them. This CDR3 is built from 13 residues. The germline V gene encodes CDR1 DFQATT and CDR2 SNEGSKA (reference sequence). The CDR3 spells CSASRGNTGELFF. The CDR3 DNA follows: TGCAGTGCTAGTAGGGGAAACACCGGGGAGCTGTTTTTT.

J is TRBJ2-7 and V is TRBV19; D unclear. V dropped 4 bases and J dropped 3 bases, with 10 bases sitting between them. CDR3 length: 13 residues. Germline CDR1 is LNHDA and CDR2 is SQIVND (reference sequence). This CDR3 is CASSTLTNYEQYF. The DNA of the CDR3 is TGTGCCAGTAGTACCCTTACTAACTACGAGCAGTACTTC. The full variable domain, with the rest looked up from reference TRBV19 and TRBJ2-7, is DGGITQSPKYLFRKEGQNVTLSCEQNLNHDAMYWYRQDPGQGLRLIYYSQIVNDFQKGDIAEGYSVSREKKESFPLTVTSAQKNPTAFYLCASSTLTNYEQYFGPGTRLTVT.

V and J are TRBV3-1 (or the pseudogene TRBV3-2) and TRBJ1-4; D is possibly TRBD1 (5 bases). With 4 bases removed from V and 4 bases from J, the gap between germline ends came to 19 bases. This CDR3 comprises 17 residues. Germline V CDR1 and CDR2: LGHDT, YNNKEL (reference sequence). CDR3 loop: CASSPLGCRGINEKLFF. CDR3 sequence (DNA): TGTGCCAGCAGCCCCCTCGGTTGTAGGGGCATTAATGAAAAACTGTTTTTT.

DNA of the CDR3: TGCGCCAGCAGCCAAGAGGGGACAGGAGTGTACGAGCAGTACTTC. It codes for CASSQEGTGVYEQYF. The rearrangement uses TRBV4-1 and TRBJ2-7; 8 bases fit TRBD1. In germline, CDR1 is MGHRA, CDR2 YSYEKL. J lost 4 bases, V lost 0 bases, and 5 bases had no gene match. The CDR3 is 15 residues long.

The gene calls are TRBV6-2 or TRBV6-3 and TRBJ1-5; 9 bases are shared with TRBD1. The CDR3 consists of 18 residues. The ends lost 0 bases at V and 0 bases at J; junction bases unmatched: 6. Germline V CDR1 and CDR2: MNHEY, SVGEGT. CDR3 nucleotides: TGTGCCAGCAGTTACTCGACAGACAGGGGGTATAGCAATCAGCCCCAGCATTTT. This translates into CASSYSTDRGYSNQPQHF.

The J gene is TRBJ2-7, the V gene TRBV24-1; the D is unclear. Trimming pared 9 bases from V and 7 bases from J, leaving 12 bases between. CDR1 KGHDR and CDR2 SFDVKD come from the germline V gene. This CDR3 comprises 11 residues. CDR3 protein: CATSFGREQYF. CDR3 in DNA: TGTGCCACCTCGTTCGGCAGGGAGCAGTACTTC.

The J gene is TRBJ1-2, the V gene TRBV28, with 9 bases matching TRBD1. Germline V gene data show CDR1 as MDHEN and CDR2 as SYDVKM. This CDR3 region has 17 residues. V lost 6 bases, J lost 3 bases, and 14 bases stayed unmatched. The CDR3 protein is CASSSAGTGNVDYGYTF. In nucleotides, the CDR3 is TGTGCCAGCAGCTCTGCCGGGACAGGGAATGTTGACTATGGCTACACCTTC.

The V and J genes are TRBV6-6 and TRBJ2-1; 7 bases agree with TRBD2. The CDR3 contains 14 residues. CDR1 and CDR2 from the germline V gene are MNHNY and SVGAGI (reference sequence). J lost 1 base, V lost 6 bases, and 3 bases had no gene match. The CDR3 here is CASRGLPSYNEQFF. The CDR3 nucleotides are TGTGCCAGCAGGGGACTACCTTCCTACAATGAGCAGTTCTTC.

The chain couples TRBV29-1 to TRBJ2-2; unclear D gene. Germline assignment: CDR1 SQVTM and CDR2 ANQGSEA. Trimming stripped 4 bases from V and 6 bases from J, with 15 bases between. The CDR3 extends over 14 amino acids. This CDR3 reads CSVGEVLDAGELFF. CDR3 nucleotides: TGCAGCGTTGGTGAGGTCCTTGACGCCGGGGAGCTGTTTTTT.

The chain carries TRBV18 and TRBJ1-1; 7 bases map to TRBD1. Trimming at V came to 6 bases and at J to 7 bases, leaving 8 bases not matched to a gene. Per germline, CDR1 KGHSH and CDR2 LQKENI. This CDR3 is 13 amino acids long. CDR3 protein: CASSQGQTLEAFF. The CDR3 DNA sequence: TGTGCCAGCTCGCAGGGACAGACGCTTGAAGCTTTCTTT.